Below, 2 T cell receptor beta chains from the same sample are listed, as sequenced in a study of neurological immune-mediated disorders. TCRdb re-analysed the 5' RACE reads in MiXCR, keeping a single row per CDR3 protein. The table includes tens of thousands of distinct CDR3 sequences, about 3.7% detected once. The sample consisted of PBMCs. These receptors all stem from a man aged 55 to 70 with multiple sclerosis.

This clonotype showed up many times. The V call is TRBV14, the J call TRBJ2-1; TRBD2 might be the D (7 bases). Germline V gene sequence: CDR1 SGHDN, CDR2 FVKESK. V was trimmed by 1 base and J by 10 bases, leaving 20 bases between them. The CDR3 covers 16 residues. As DNA, the CDR3 is TGTGCCAGCAGCCAAGTCGGGGGGCACCCCCCTGGGGAGCAGTTCTTC. It codes for CASSQVGGHPPGEQFF.

This clonotype was seen a handful of times. V is TRBV10-3 and J is TRBJ2-2, with D perhaps TRBD2 (6 bases). V dropped 6 bases and J dropped 0 bases, with 14 bases sitting between them. Germline V lookup: CDR1 ENHRY, CDR2 SYGVKD. The CDR3 runs 16 residues. This CDR3 reads CAISPTSSSNTGELFF. DNA for the CDR3: TGTGCCATCAGCCCCACTAGCTCCTCGAACACCGGGGAGCTGTTTTTT.